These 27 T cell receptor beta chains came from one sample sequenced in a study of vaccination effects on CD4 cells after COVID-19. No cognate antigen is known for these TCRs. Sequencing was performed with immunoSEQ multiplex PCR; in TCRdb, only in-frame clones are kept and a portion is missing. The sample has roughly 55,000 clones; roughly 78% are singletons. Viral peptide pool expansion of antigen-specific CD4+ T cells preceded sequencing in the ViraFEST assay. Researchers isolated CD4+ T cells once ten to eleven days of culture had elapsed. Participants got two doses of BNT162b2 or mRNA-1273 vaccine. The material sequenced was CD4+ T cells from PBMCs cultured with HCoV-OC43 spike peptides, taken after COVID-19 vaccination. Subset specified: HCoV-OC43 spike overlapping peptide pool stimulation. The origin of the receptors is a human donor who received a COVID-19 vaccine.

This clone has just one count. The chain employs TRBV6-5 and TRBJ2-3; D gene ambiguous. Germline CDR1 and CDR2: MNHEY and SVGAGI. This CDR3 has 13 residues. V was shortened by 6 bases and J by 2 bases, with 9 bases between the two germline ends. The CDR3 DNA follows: TGTGCCAGCAGCGACTCCTACACAGATACGCAGTATTTT. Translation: CASSDSYTDTQYF.

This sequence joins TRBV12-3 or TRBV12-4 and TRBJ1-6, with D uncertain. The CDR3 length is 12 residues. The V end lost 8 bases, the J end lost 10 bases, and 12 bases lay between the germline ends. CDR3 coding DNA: TGTGCCAGCCGGAGGGTTTCATCACCCCTCCACTTT. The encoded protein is CASRRVSSPLHF.

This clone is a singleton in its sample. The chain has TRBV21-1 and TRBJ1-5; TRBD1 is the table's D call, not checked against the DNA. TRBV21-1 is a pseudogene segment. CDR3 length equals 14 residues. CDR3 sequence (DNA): TGTGCCAGCAGCCTGGACAGGGAAGATCAGCCCCAGCATTTT. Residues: CASSLDREDQPQHF.

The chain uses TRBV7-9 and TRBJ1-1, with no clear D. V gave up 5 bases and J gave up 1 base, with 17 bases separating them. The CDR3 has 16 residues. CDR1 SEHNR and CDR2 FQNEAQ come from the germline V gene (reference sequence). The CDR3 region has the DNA TGTGCCAGCAGCCCTAGTGGGTGGTCGAGGAACACTGAAGCTTTCTTT. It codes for CASSPSGWSRNTEAFF.

CDR3 protein: CASSSRALPYEQYV. The CDR3 DNA is TGTGCCAGCAGCTCGCGGGCGCTTCCCTACGAGCAGTACGTC. The J gene is TRBJ2-7, the V gene TRBV5-5; a weak D match, TRBD2 (5 bases). Germline assignment: CDR1 SGHKS and CDR2 YYEKEE (reference sequence). The CDR3 spans 14 residues. V was cut by 3 bases and J by 2 bases, with 12 bases left in between.

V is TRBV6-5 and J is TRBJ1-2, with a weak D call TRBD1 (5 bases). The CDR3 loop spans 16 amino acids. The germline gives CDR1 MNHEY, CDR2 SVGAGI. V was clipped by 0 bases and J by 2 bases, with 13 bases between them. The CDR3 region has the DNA TGTGCCAGCAGTTACTCGAGGGCAGGGCTAAACTATGGCTACACCTTC. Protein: CASSYSRAGLNYGYTF.

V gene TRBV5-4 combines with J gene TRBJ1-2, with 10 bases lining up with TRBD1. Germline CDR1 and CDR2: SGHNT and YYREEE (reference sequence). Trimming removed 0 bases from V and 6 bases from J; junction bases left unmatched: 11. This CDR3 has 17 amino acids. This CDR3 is CASSLGSRDRGIHGYTF. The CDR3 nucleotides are TGTGCCAGCAGCTTGGGGAGCAGGGACAGGGGTATCCATGGCTACACCTTC.

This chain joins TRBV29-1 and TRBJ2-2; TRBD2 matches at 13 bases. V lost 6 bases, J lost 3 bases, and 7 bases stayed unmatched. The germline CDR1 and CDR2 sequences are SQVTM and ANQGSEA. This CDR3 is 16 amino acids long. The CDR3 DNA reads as TGCAGCGTCCGACTAGCGGGGGGCTCATACACCGGGGAGCTGTTTTTT. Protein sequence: CSVRLAGGSYTGELFF.

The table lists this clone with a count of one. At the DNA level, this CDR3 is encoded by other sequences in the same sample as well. The CDR3 DNA reads as TGCGCCAGCAGCTCGACAGCGACTAATGAAAAACTGTTTTTT. Its translation: CASSSTATNEKLFF. The rearrangement uses TRBV5-1 and TRBJ1-4; D may be TRBD1 (5 bases). The CDR3 has 14 amino acids. Germline assignment: CDR1 SGHRS and CDR2 YFSETQ. The V gene lost 3 bases and the J gene lost 2 bases, with 8 bases spanning the gap.

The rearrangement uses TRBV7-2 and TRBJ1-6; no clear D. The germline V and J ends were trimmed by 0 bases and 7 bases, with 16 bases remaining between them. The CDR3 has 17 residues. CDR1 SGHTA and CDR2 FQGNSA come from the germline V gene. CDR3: CASSLANPTRTNSPLHF. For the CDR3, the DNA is TGTGCCAGCAGCTTAGCGAACCCTACACGGACCAATTCACCCCTCCACTTT.

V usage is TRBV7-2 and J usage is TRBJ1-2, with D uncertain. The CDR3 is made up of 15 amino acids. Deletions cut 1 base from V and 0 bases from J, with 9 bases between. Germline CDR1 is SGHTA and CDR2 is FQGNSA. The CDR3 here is CASSLEVLANYGYTF. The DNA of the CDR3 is TGTGCCAGCAGCTTAGAAGTCCTTGCTAACTATGGCTACACCTTC. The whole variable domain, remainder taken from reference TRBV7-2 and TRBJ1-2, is GAGVSQSPSNKVTEKGKDVELRCDPISGHTALYWYRQSLGQGLEFLIYFQGNSAPDKSGLPSDRFSAERTGGSVSTLTIQRTQQEDSAVYLCASSLEVLANYGYTFGSGTRLTVV.

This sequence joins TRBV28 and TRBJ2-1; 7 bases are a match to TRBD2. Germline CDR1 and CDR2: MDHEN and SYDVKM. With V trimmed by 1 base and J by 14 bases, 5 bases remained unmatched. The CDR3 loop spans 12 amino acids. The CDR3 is CASSLFTGGKFF. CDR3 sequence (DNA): TGTGCCAGCAGTTTATTTACCGGGGGGAAGTTCTTC.

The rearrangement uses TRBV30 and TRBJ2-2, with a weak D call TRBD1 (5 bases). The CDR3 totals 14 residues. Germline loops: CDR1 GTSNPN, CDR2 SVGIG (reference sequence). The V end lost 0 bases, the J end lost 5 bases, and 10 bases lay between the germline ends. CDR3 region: CAWSVQGATGELFF. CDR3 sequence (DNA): TGTGCCTGGAGTGTACAAGGGGCGACCGGGGAGCTGTTTTTT.

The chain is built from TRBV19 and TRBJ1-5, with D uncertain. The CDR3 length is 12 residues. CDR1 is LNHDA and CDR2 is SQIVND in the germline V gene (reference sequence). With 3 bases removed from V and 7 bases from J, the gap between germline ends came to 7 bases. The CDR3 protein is CASSMRLQPQHF. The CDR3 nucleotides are TGTGCCAGTAGTATGAGACTGCAGCCCCAGCATTTT.

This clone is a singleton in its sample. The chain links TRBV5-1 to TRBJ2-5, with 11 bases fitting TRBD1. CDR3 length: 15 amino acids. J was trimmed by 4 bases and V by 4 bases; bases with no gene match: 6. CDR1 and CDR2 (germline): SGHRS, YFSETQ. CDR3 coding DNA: TGCGCCAGCAGCGAAGCGGGGACAGGGGGAGAGACCCAGTACTTC. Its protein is CASSEAGTGGETQYF.

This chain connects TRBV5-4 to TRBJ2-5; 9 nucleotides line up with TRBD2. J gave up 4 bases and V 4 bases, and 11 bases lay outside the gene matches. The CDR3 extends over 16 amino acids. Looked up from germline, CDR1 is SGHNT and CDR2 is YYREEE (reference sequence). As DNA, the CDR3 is TGTGCCAGCAGCGTATCTAGCGGGGAGGGTATAGAGACCCAGTACTTC. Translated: CASSVSSGEGIETQYF.

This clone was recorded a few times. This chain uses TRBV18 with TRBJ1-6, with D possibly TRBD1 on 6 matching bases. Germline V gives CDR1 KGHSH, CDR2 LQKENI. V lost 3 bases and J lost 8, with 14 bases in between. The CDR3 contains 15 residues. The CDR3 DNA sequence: TGTGCCAGCTCACCGCAGGGGAGTAGCGATTCACCCCTCCACTTT. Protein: CASSPQGSSDSPLHF.

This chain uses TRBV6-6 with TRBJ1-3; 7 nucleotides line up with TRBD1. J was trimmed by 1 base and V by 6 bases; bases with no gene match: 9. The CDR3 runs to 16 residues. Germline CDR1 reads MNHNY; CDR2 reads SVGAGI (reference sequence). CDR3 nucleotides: TGTGCCAGCAGCGGACAAGGGGGCTCATCTGGAAACACCATATATTTT. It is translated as CASSGQGGSSGNTIYF.

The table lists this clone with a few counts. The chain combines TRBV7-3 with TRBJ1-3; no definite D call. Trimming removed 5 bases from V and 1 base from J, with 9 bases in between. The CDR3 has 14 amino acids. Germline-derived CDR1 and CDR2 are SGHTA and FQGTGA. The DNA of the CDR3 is TGTGCCAGCAGCCCCTCGGGGTCTGGAAACACCATATATTTT. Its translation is CASSPSGSGNTIYF.

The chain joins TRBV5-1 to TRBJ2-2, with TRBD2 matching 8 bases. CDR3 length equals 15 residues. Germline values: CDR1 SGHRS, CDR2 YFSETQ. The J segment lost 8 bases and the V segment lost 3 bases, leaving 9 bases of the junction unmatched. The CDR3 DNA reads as TGCGCCAGCAGCTCAGGACTAGCAGAGCAAGGGGAGCTGTTTTTT. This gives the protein CASSSGLAEQGELFF.

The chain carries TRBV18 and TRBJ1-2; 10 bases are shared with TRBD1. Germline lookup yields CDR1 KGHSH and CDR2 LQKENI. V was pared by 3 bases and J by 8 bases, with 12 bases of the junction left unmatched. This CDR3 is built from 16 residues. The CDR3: CASSPGTGDSSGGYTF. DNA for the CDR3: TGTGCCAGCTCACCCGGGACAGGGGACTCATCAGGAGGCTACACCTTC.

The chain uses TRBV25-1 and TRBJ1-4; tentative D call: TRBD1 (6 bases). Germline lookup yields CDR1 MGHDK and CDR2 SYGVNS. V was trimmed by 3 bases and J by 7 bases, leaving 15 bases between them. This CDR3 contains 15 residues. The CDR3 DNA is TGTGCCAGCAGTGATACACAGGGTAGGGGTGAAAAACTGTTTTTT. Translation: CASSDTQGRGEKLFF.

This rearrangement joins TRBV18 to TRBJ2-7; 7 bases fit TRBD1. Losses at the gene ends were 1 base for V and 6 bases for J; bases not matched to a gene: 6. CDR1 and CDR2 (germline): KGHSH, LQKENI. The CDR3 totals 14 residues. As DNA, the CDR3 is TGTGCCAGCTCACCACGGTATACAGGGGCCGAGCAGTACGTC. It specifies CASSPRYTGAEQYV.

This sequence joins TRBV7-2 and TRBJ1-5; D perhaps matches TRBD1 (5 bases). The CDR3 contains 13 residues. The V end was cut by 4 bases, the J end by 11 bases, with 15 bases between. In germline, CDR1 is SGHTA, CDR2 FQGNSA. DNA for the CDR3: TGTGCCAGCAGCTCCGGGGGTCTCAAGGCCCAGCATTTT. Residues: CASSSGGLKAQHF.

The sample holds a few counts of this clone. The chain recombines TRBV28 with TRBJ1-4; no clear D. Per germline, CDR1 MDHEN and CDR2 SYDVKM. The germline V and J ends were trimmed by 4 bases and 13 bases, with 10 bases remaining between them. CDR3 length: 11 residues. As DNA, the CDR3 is TGTGCCAGCAGTTCTGTATCTCCACTGTTTTTT. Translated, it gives CASSSVSPLFF.

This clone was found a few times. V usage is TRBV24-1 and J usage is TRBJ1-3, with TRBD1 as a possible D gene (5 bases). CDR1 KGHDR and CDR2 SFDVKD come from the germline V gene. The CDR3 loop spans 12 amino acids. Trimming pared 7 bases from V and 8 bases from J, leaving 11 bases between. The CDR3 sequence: CATSGGIHTIYF. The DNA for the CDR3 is TGTGCCACCAGCGGGGGTATCCACACCATATATTTT.

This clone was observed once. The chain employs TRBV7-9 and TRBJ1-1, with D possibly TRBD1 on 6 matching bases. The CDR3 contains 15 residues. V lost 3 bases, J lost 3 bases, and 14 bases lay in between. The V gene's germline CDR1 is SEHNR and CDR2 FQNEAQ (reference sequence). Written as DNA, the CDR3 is TGTGCCAGCAGCTTGGAACAGGGACGGGACACTGAAGCTTTCTTT. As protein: CASSLEQGRDTEAFF.